This is a list of T cell receptor beta chains from one sample in a study of cytomegalovirus exposure and HLA in healthy donors. TCRdb's copy holds only in-frame clones and misses some; the assay was immunoSEQ multiplex PCR. Its clone listing holds 200,000 or so clones. Specimen: PBMCs. Source of these receptors: a boy between 10 and 17 years old in good health and CMV-seronegative. Both conserved end residues are part of each CDR3. The D gene is left open where the match is weak.

>TRBD2|TRBV4-1|TRBJ2-1
CASSHPRTSGGAEEQFF
TGCGCCAGCAGCCACCCCCGGACTAGCGGGGGGGCCGAGGAGCAGTTCTTC
>TRBD1|TRBV19|TRBJ1-5
CASSIEGPQGNQPQHF
TGTGCCAGTAGTATAGAGGGGCCACAGGGGAATCAGCCCCAGCATTTT
>NA|TRBV29-1|TRBJ1-1
CSVNRMLGGEAFF
TGCAGCGTTAACAGGATGTTGGGCGGTGAAGCTTTCTTT
>NA|TRBV9|TRBJ1-4
CASSVRGRGGEKLFF
TGTGCCAGCAGCGTACGGGGACGGGGAGGGGAAAAACTGTTTTTT
>TRBD1|TRBV6-6|TRBJ2-5
CASSYRGPQETQYF
TGTGCCAGCAGTTACAGGGGGCCCCAAGAGACCCAGTACTTC
>TRBD1|TRBV6-6|TRBJ2-7
CASRGPGQRDEQYF
TGTGCCAGCAGGGGCCCGGGACAGAGGGACGAGCAGTACTTC
>TRBD1|TRBV5-1|TRBJ2-3
CASSWDRRDTDTQYF
TGCGCCAGCAGCTGGGACAGACGAGACACAGATACGCAGTATTTT
>NA|TRBV7-2|TRBJ1-1
CASTFLGGTAEAFF
TGTGCCAGCACCTTCTTGGGGGGGACTGCTGAAGCTTTCTTT
>NA|TRBV4-1|TRBJ2-7
CASSQVGQGLYEQYF
TGCGCCAGCAGCCAAGTTGGGCAGGGGCTATACGAGCAGTACTTC
>NA|TRBV30|TRBJ1-5
CAWSGAVGLHSNQPQHF
TGTGCCTGGAGTGGGGCAGTGGGACTTCATAGCAATCAGCCCCAGCATTTT
>NA|TRBV9|TRBJ2-7
CASSPLLGAQSEQYF
TGTGCCAGCAGCCCGCTGCTAGGGGCTCAGAGCGAGCAGTACTTC
>TRBD1|TRBV11-2|TRBJ1-2
CASSSPRDSWAYGYTF
TGTGCCAGCAGCTCCCCCCGGGACAGTTGGGCCTATGGCTACACCTTC
>TRBD1|TRBV4-1|TRBJ1-2
CASSQEEQGHYDYTF
TGCGCCAGCAGCCAAGAGGAACAGGGGCACTATGACTACACCTTC
>NA|TRBV19|TRBJ2-7
CASSYRLTYEQYF
TGTGCCAGTAGTTACAGGCTTACCTACGAGCAGTACTTC
>TRBD1|TRBV7-8|TRBJ2-2
CASSRPPRTGLIKNTGELFF
TGTGCCAGCAGTCGACCTCCGAGGACAGGCCTGATTAAGAACACCGGGGAGCTGTTTTTT
>NA|TRBV7-9|TRBJ2-1
CASSPSRELSEQFF
TGTGCCAGCAGCCCGTCTCGGGAGCTATCTGAGCAGTTCTTC
>NA|TRBV30|TRBJ1-4
CAWSGDLGRKLFF
TGTGCCTGGAGCGGGGATTTAGGAAGAAAACTGTTTTTT
>NA|TRBV4-3|TRBJ1-5
CASSPPRRGEGQPQHF
TGCGCCAGCAGCCCGCCCCGACGGGGGGAAGGTCAGCCCCAGCATTTT
>TRBD2|TRBV6-5|TRBJ2-2
CASTLAGGTGELFF
TGTGCCAGCACGCTAGCGGGGGGCACCGGGGAGCTGTTTTTT
>TRBD2|TRBV5-4|TRBJ2-5
CASSFSGRRGETQYF
TGTGCCAGCAGCTTTTCTGGGCGGCGGGGGGAGACCCAGTACTTC
>TRBD2|TRBV29-1|TRBJ2-7
CSVEVAGGPSYEQYF
TGCAGCGTTGAAGTGGCGGGGGGGCCATCCTACGAGCAGTACTTC
>TRBD1|TRBV5-1|TRBJ1-4
CASSQNPSGTGGKLFF
TGCGCCAGCAGCCAAAATCCCTCCGGGACAGGGGGAAAACTGTTTTTT
>NA|TRBV7-7|TRBJ2-2
CASTPGLQNTGELFF
TGTGCCAGCACTCCGGGACTCCAGAACACCGGGGAGCTGTTTTTT
>NA|TRBV5-8|TRBJ1-2
CASSLGGSPYGYTF
TGTGCCAGCAGCTTGGGTGGCAGTCCCTATGGCTACACCTTC
>NA|TRBV9|TRBJ1-3
CASSVVGDSGNTIYF
TGTGCCAGCAGCGTAGTCGGTGACTCTGGAAACACCATATATTTT
>TRBD1|TRBV19|TRBJ2-5
CASSSGTERETQYF
TGTGCCAGTAGCTCCGGGACAGAGAGAGAGACCCAGTACTTC
>NA|TRBV28|TRBJ1-2
CANSLGAYGYTF
TGTGCCAACAGTTTAGGGGCGTATGGCTACACCTTC
>TRBD1|TRBV10-2|TRBJ2-1
CASSGTGERFGNEQFF
TGCGCCAGCAGCGGGACAGGGGAACGTTTTGGCAATGAGCAGTTCTTC
>TRBD1|TRBV5-5|TRBJ2-1
CASTHRGNERQFF
TGTGCCAGCACGCACAGGGGGAACGAAAGGCAGTTCTTC
>NA|TRBV7-2|TRBJ1-4
CASSLSSRVNEKLFF
TGTGCCAGCAGCTTATCGTCCCGAGTGAATGAAAAACTGTTTTTT
>NA|TRBV15|TRBJ1-4
CATSGRQNEKLFF
TGTGCCACCAGCGGTAGACAGAATGAAAAACTGTTTTTT
>TRBD1|TRBV7-8|TRBJ1-1
CASSQYGTGDTEAFF
TGTGCCAGCAGCCAATACGGGACAGGGGACACTGAAGCTTTCTTT
>NA|TRBV9|TRBJ1-1
CASSSTGEAFF
TGTGCCAGCAGCTCCACGGGGGAAGCTTTCTTT
>TRBD1|TRBV6-5|TRBJ1-5
CASSYSGQGNQPQHF
TGTGCCAGCAGTTACTCGGGACAGGGGAATCAGCCCCAGCATTTT
>NA|TRBV18|TRBJ1-1
CASSPTGNTEAFF
TGTGCCAGCTCACCGACAGGGAACACTGAAGCTTTCTTT
>TRBD1|TRBV11-2|TRBJ2-7
CASSRTGGLEYF
TGTGCCAGCAGCCGGACAGGGGGTCTAGAGTACTTC
>NA|TRBV19|TRBJ2-7
CASSIGQVAEQYF
TGTGCCAGTAGTATAGGGCAGGTCGCCGAGCAGTACTTC
>TRBD2|TRBV5-1|TRBJ2-1
CASSIPHSGGPYNEQFF
TGCGCCAGCAGCATACCTCATAGCGGGGGTCCCTACAATGAGCAGTTCTTC
>NA|TRBV27|TRBJ1-2
CASSSQGYGYTF
TGTGCCAGCAGTTCACAGGGTTATGGCTACACCTTC
>NA|TRBV5-6|TRBJ1-5
CASSFFGGGNQPQHF
TGTGCCAGCAGCTTTTTTGGGGGGGGCAATCAGCCCCAGCATTTT
>TRBD2|TRBV5-1|TRBJ2-3
CASSETSGGATAQYF
TGCGCCAGCAGTGAGACTAGCGGGGGGGCCACCGCGCAGTATTTT
>TRBD2|TRBV7-8|TRBJ2-1
CASSYRLAGGVYNEQFF
TGTGCCAGCAGCTACCGACTAGCGGGGGGGGTTTACAATGAGCAGTTCTTC
>TRBD2|TRBV13|TRBJ2-1
CASSLGGAGRAYNEQFF
TGTGCCAGCAGCTTAGGGGGAGCGGGGAGGGCCTACAATGAGCAGTTCTTC
>NA|TRBV2|TRBJ1-2
CASREGSATYNYGYTF
TGTGCCAGCAGGGAGGGGAGCGCAACCTACAATTATGGCTACACCTTC
>TRBD1|TRBV12-5|TRBJ2-7
CASGLRIRDRGHEQYF
TGTGCTAGTGGTCTCCGCATTCGGGACAGGGGCCACGAGCAGTACTTC
>NA|TRBV11-3|TRBJ2-1
CASSFSGLSSYNEQFF
TGTGCCAGCAGCTTCTCAGGCCTAAGCTCCTACAATGAGCAGTTCTTC
>TRBD2|TRBV30|TRBJ2-3
CAWRLFARAGGRDTQYF
TGTGCCTGGAGACTATTTGCCCGGGCGGGGGGAAGGGATACGCAGTATTTT
>NA|TRBV30|TRBJ1-5
CAWTSEGSGNQPQHF
TGTGCCTGGACTTCAGAGGGATCGGGCAATCAGCCCCAGCATTTT
>TRBD2|TRBV5-1|TRBJ2-3
CASSHELSGGADTQYF
TGCGCCAGCAGCCATGAACTTAGCGGGGGGGCTGATACGCAGTATTTT
>NA|TRBV28|TRBJ2-6
CASSRSSGANVLTF
TGTGCCAGCAGTCGTAGCTCTGGGGCCAACGTCCTGACTTTC
>TRBD2|TRBV5-1|TRBJ2-5
CASRGLAGVETQYF
TGCGCCAGCAGGGGTCTAGCGGGGGTGGAGACCCAGTACTTC
>TRBD1|TRBV6-6|TRBJ1-5
CASSYWQGGSNQPQHF
TGTGCCAGCAGTTACTGGCAGGGGGGTAGCAATCAGCCCCAGCATTTT
>NA|TRBV30|TRBJ1-5
CAWSQGLDQPQHF
TGTGCCTGGAGTCAGGGGCTCGATCAGCCCCAGCATTTT